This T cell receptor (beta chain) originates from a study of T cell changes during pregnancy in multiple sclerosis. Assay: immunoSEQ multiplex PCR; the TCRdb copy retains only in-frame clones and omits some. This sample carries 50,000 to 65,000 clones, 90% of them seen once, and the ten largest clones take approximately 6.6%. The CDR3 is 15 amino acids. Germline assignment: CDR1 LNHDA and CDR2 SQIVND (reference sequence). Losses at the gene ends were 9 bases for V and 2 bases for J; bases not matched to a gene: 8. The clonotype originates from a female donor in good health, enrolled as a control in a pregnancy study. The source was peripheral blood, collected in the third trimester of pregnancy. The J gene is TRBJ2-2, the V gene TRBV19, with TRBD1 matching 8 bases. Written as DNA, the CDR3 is TGTGCCAGCCGAAAGACAGGGGCAAACACCGGGGAGCTGTTTTTT. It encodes CASRKTGANTGELFF.